The text below deals with one T cell receptor beta chain. Germline CDR1 is SGHAT and CDR2 is FQNNGV. The CDR3 has 16 residues. V gave up 5 bases and J gave up 2 bases; unmatched junction bases: 10. Clones were sequenced by immunoSEQ multiplex PCR, and TCRdb holds only the in-frame ones, with some missing. In the table there are around 68,000 clones, under 85% of which are singletons. The data were obtained in a study of control samples from healthy donors and cancer patients. The chain links TRBV11-2 to TRBJ2-3; the match to TRBD2 covers 7 bases. The source is a man aged 55 to 70 in good health. The specimen was blood. CDR3 sequence (DNA): TGTGCCAGCAGCCCCCATAGCGGGTCCCACACAGATACGCAGTATTTT. Translated: CASSPHSGSHTDTQYF. The full variable domain, completed using reference TRBV11-2 and TRBJ2-3, is EAGVAQSPRYKIIEKRQSVAFWCNPISGHATLYWYQQILGQGPKLLIQFQNNGVVDDSQLPKDRFSAERLKGVDSTLKIQPAKLEDSAVYLCASSPHSGSHTDTQYFGPGTRLTVL.